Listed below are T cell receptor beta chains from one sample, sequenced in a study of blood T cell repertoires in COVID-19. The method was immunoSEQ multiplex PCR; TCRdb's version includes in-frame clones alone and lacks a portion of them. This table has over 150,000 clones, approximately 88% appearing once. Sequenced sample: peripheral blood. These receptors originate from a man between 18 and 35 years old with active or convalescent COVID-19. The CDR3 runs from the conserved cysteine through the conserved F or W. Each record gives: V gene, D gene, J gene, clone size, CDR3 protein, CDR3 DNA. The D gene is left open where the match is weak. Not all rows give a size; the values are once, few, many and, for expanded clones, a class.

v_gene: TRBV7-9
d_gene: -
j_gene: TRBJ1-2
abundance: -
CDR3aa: CASSLGGANYGYTF
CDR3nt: TGTGCCAGCAGCTTAGGAGGAGCTAACTATGGCTACACCTTC

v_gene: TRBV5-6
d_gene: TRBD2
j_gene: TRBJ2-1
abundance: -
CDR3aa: CASSLVGLAGEQFF
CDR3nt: TGTGCCAGCAGCTTAGTAGGACTAGCGGGGGAGCAGTTCTTC

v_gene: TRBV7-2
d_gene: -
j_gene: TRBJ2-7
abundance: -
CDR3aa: CASSLEIGAYEQYF
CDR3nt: TGTGCCAGCAGCTTAGAAATCGGGGCCTACGAGCAGTACTTC

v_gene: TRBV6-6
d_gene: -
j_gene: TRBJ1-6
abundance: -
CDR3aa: CASSQTAIPKYNSPLHF
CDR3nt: TGTGCCAGCAGTCAGACAGCGATCCCAAAGTATAATTCACCCCTCCACTTT

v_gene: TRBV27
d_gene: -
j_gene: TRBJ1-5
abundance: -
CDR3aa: CASSLGQLVGPQHF
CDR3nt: TGTGCCAGCAGTTTAGGACAGCTCGTGGGTCCCCAGCATTTT

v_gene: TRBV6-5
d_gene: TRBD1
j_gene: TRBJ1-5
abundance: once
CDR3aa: CASSGQGGNQPQHF
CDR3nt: TGTGCCAGCAGCGGACAGGGGGGCAATCAGCCCCAGCATTTT

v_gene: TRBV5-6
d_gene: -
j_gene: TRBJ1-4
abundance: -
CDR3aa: CASSSKLTRYSNEKLFF
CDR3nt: TGTGCCAGCAGCTCAAAATTAACCCGGTACTCTAATGAAAAACTGTTTTTT

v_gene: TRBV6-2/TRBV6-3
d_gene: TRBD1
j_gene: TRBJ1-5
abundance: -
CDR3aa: CASSRTGGGNQPQHF
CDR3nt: TGTGCCAGCAGTCGAACAGGGGGAGGCAATCAGCCCCAGCATTTT

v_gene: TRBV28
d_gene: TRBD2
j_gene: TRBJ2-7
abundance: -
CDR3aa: CASSFRGGSYEQYF
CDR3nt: TGTGCCAGCAGTTTTCGGGGAGGGAGCTACGAGCAGTACTTC

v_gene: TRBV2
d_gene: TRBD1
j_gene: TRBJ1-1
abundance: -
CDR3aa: CASSVAAGGGGTEAFF
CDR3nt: TGTGCCAGCAGTGTGGCGGCAGGGGGCGGAGGCACTGAAGCTTTCTTT

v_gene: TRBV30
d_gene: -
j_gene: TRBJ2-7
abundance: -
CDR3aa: CAWSVQRVYEQYF
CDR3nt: TGTGCCTGGAGTGTACAGAGGGTCTACGAGCAGTACTTC

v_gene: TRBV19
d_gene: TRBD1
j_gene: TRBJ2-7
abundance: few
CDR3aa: CASSFRTGPSYEQYF
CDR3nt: TGTGCCAGTAGTTTTCGGACAGGGCCCTCCTACGAGCAGTACTTC

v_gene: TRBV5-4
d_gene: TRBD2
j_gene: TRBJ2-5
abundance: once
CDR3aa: CASSLSPLTSGFQETQYF
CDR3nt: TGTGCCAGCAGCTTAAGTCCTTTAACTAGCGGGTTTCAAGAGACCCAGTACTTC

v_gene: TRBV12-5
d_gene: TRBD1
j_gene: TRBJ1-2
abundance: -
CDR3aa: CASGPPSWTGDGYTF
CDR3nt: TGTGCTAGTGGTCCCCCATCCTGGACAGGGGATGGCTACACCTTC

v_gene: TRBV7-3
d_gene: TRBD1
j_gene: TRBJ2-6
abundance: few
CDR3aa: CASSLNKWGTGTNVLTF
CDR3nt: TGTGCCAGCAGCTTAAATAAATGGGGGACAGGAACGAACGTCCTGACTTTC

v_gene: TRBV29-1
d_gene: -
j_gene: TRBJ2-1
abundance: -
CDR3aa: CSVVFIDRPYDEQFF
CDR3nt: TGCAGCGTTGTGTTTATAGACAGACCATATGATGAGCAGTTCTTC

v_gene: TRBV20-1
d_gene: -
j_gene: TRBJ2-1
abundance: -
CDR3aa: CSARDAREQFF
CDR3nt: TGCAGTGCTAGAGACGCCCGGGAGCAGTTCTTC

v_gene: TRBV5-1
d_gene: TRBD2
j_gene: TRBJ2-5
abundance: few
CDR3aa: CASTRQTSGVGGGETQYF
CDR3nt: TGCGCCAGCACGCGACAGACTAGCGGGGTTGGGGGAGGAGAGACCCAGTACTTC

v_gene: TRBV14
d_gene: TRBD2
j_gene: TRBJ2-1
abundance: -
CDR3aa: CASSHLSGRSYNEQFF
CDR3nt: TGTGCCAGCAGCCACCTTAGCGGGAGGTCCTACAATGAGCAGTTCTTC

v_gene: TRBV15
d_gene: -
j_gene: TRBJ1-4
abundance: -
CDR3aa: CATSREAGTAGIEKLFF
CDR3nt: TGTGCCACCAGCAGAGAGGCCGGTACCGCAGGGATTGAAAAACTGTTTTTT

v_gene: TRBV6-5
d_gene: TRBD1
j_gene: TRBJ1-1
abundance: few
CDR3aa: CAIRGQGRAEAFF
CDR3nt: TGTGCCATAAGAGGACAGGGAAGAGCTGAAGCTTTCTTT

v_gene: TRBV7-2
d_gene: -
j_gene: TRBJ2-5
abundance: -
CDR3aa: CASSPDSQETQYF
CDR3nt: TGTGCCAGCAGCCCGGACAGTCAGGAGACCCAGTACTTC

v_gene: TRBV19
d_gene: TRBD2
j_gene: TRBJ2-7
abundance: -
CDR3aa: CASSSLAGGSYEQYF
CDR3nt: TGTGCCAGTAGCTCCCTAGCGGGAGGGAGCTACGAGCAGTACTTC

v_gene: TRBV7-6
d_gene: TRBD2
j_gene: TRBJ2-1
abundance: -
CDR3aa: CASSPSTSGSGSEQFF
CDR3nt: TGTGCCAGCAGTCCCTCGACTAGCGGGAGCGGTAGTGAGCAGTTCTTC

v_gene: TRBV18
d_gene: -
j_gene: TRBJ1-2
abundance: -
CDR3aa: CASSPPPQTGWRGYTF
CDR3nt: TGTGCCAGCTCACCCCCCCCACAAACAGGCTGGCGGGGCTACACCTTC

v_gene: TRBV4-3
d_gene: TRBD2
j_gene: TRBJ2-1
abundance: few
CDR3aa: CASSQDGTSVNEQFF
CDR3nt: TGCGCCAGCAGCCAAGACGGGACTAGCGTAAATGAGCAGTTCTTC

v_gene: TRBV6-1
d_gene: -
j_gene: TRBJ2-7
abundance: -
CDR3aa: CASSEKVEVGEQYF
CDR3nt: TGTGCCAGCAGTGAAAAGGTGGAGGTGGGAGAGCAGTACTTC

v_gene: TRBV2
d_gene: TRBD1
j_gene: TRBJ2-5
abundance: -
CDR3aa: CATSGQGVQETQYF
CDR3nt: TGTGCCACCTCGGGACAGGGGGTACAGGAGACCCAGTACTTC

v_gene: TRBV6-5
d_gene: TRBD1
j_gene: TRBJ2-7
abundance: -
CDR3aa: CASSRRKDRSYEQYF
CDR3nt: TGTGCCAGCAGCCGTAGAAAGGACAGGTCCTACGAGCAGTACTTC

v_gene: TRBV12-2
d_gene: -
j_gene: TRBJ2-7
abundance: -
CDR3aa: CASLVPRGGPYEQYF
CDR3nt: TGTGCAAGTCTCGTCCCTAGGGGCGGCCCCTACGAGCAGTACTTC

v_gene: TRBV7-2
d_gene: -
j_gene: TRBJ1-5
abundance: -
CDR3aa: CASSPSGQRNQPQHF
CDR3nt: TGTGCCAGCAGCCCATCCGGACAGCGCAATCAGCCCCAGCATTTT

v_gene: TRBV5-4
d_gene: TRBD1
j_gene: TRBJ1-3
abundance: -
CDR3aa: CASSTDRPSSGNTIYF
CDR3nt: TGTGCCAGCAGCACGGACAGGCCCTCCTCTGGAAACACCATATATTTT

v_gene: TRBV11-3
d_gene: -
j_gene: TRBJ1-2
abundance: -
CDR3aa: CASSGSGGYGYTF
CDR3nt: TGTGCCAGCAGCGGGTCGGGGGGCTATGGCTACACCTTC

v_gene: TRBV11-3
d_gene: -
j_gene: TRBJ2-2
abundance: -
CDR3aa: CASSSTTGNTGELFF
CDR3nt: TGTGCCAGCAGCTCAACAACAGGGAACACCGGGGAGCTGTTTTTT